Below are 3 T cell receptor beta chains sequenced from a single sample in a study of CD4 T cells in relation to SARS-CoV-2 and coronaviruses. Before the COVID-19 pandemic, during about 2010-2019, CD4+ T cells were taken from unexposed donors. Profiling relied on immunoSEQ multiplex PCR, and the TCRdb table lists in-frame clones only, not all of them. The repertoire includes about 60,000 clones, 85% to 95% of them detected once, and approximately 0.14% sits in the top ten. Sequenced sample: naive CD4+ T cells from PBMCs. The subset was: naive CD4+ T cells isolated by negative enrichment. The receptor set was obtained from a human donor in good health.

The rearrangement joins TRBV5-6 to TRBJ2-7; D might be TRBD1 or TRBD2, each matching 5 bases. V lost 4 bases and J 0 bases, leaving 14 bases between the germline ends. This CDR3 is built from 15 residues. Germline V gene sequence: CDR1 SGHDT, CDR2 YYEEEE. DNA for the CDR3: TGTGCCAGCAGCCTGGGGGACCGAAGCTCCTACGAGCAGTACTTC. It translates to CASSLGDRSSYEQYF.

The CDR3 nucleotides read TGTGCCAGCAGTTTAGGATGGCTAGGGTCGGATACGCAGTATTTT. It is translated as CASSLGWLGSDTQYF. The chain combines TRBV27 with TRBJ2-3, with no clear D. Per the germline V gene, CDR1 is MNHEY and CDR2 is SMNVEV (reference sequence). Trimming left V 2 bases short and J 6 bases short, with 15 bases between. The CDR3 contains 15 residues.

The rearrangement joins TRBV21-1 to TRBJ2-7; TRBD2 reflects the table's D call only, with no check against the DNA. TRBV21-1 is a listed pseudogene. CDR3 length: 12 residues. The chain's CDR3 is CAGTRETYEQYF. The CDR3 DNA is TGTGCCGGCACCCGGGAGACCTACGAGCAGTACTTC.